This passage covers 31 T cell receptor beta chains from one sample sequenced in a study of blood T cells in healthy people across ages. A second PCR of about 7 to 12 cycles used a sample-barcoded 5' primer and a J-beta primer mix. TCRdb analysed the 5' RACE reads with MiXCR anew, one entry per CDR3 protein. Here the sample spans fewer than 900,000 distinct CDR3 sequences, 35% to 40% being singletons. Sequencing used blood. The receptors were gathered from a young man in good health.

The chain recombines TRBV29-1 with TRBJ1-5; TRBD1 is a possible D gene (6 bases). The CDR3 is made up of 13 amino acids. Looked up from germline, CDR1 is SQVTM and CDR2 is ANQGSEA. Trimming left V 6 bases short and J 7 bases short, with 16 bases between. CDR3 amino acids: CSVYVGGGQPQHF. The CDR3 coding sequence is TGCAGCGTCTACGTCGGGGGCGGCCAGCCCCAGCATTTT. The full variable domain, in which reference TRBV29-1 and TRBJ1-5 provide the parts outside the CDR3, is SAVISQKPSRDICQRGTSLTIQCQVDSQVTMMFWYRQQPGQSLTLIATANQGSEATYESGFVIDKFPISRPNLTFSTLTVSNMSPEDSSIYLCSVYVGGGQPQHFGDGTRLSIL.

The chain recombines TRBV20-1 with TRBJ2-3; D uncertain. V was trimmed by 6 bases and J by 2 bases, leaving 21 bases between them. Germline assignment: CDR1 DFQATT and CDR2 SNEGSKA (reference sequence). This CDR3 region has 16 residues. The CDR3 spells CSAWAARRLNTDTQYF. CDR3 in DNA: TGCAGTGCCTGGGCAGCCCGACGTCTAAACACAGATACGCAGTATTTT.

J is TRBJ2-5 and V is TRBV5-1; the D is unclear. V was clipped by 3 bases and J by 2 bases, with 11 bases between them. This CDR3 has 14 amino acids. The germline V gene has CDR1 SGHRS and CDR2 YFSETQ. The CDR3, as DNA: TGCGCCAGCAGCTCGATGGCTGGACAAGAGACCCAGTACTTC. Translation: CASSSMAGQETQYF.

This chain connects TRBV5-5 to TRBJ1-2, with no clear D. CDR3 length equals 13 residues. Per the germline V gene, CDR1 is SGHKS and CDR2 is YYEKEE (reference sequence). Trimming pared 4 bases from V and 2 bases from J, leaving 9 bases between. CDR3 nucleotides: TGTGCCAGCAGCACGGACGTAAACTATGGCTACACCTTC. Its protein is CASSTDVNYGYTF.

This clonotype has only one observation. V gene TRBV7-2 combines with J gene TRBJ1-4; TRBD1 agrees at 7 bases. This CDR3 has 16 residues. In germline, CDR1 is SGHTA, CDR2 FQGNSA. V lost 5 bases and J lost 2; bases outside the gene matches: 8. The CDR3 sequence: CASSRTGEVTNEKLFF. For the CDR3, the DNA is TGTGCCAGCAGCCGTACAGGGGAAGTCACTAATGAAAAACTGTTTTTT.

A few counts support this clonotype. The chain links TRBV6-2 or TRBV6-3 to TRBJ2-5; 9 bases fit TRBD1. This CDR3 is 16 amino acids long. Trimming at V came to 8 bases and at J to 5 bases, leaving 15 bases not matched to a gene. Germline V gene data show CDR1 as MNHEY and CDR2 as SVGEGT. In nucleotides, the CDR3 is TGTGCCAGCGCCCGGGACAGGGACCTAAAGGGGGAGACCCAGTACTTC. Its protein product is CASARDRDLKGETQYF.

This clonotype came up a few times. The chain links TRBV5-1 to TRBJ2-5, with 7 bases aligning to TRBD2. The V gene's germline CDR1 is SGHRS and CDR2 YFSETQ. Germline trimming cut 3 bases from V and 3 bases from J; bases unmatched to any gene: 2. CDR3 size: 13 residues. The CDR3 nucleotides read TGCGCCAGCAGCTGGAGCGGGGAAGAGACCCAGTACTTC. As protein: CASSWSGEETQYF.

This clonotype was observed a few times. This chain uses TRBV7-6 with TRBJ2-7; no reliable D call. CDR3 length: 13 amino acids. V gave up 5 bases and J gave up 7 bases, with 15 bases separating them. Germline lookup yields CDR1 SGHVS and CDR2 FNYEAQ. The CDR3 here is CASSPGFNNEQYF. CDR3 DNA: TGTGCCAGCAGCCCTGGGTTCAACAATGAGCAGTACTTC.

The chain joins TRBV14 to TRBJ2-5; D unresolved. Trimming removed 0 bases at V and 11 bases at J, with 16 bases between. Germline assignment: CDR1 SGHDN and CDR2 FVKESK. This CDR3 contains 14 residues. CDR3 in DNA: TGTGCCAGCAGCCAAGAGCTCCTTGCCGATGAGCAGTACTTC. It specifies CASSQELLADEQYF.

The genes are TRBV28 and TRBJ2-7; 10 bases are a match to TRBD2. The last part of the DNA fits TRBJ2-5 better; the J call may be wrong. Per the germline V gene, CDR1 is MDHEN and CDR2 is SYDVKM. This CDR3 region has 15 residues. The DNA of the CDR3 is TGTGCCAGCAGCCAGACTAGCGGGTTTCCGGAGACCCAGTACTTC. This encodes CASSQTSGFPETQYF.

V usage is TRBV30 and J usage is TRBJ2-2; D gene uncertain. CDR1 and CDR2 (germline): GTSNPN, SVGIG (reference sequence). The CDR3 has 12 amino acids. Trimming stripped 0 bases from V and 8 bases from J, with 7 bases between. For the CDR3, the DNA is TGTGCCTGGAGTGTAGGTCGAGGGGAGCTGTTTTTT. It codes for CAWSVGRGELFF.

The chain carries TRBV18 and TRBJ2-3; TRBD1 agrees at 9 bases. Germline V gene sequence: CDR1 KGHSH, CDR2 LQKENI. This CDR3 has 15 residues. The trim removed 6 bases at V and 1 base at J, leaving 5 bases unmatched. CDR3 DNA: TGTGCCAGCTCCCGGGACAGGGATGGCACAGATACGCAGTATTTT. This gives the protein CASSRDRDGTDTQYF. The complete variable domain, with remaining parts taken from reference TRBV18 and TRBJ2-3, reads NAGVMQNPRHLVRRRGQEARLRCSPMKGHSHVYWYRQLPEEGLKFMVYLQKENIIDESGMPKERFSAEFPKEGPSILRIQQVVRGDSAAYFCASSRDRDGTDTQYFGPGTRLTVL.

This sequence joins TRBV5-5 and TRBJ1-5; D perhaps matches TRBD1 (5 bases). CDR3 size: 14 residues. Germline lookup yields CDR1 SGHKS and CDR2 YYEKEE (reference sequence). Between the trimmed V and J ends, which lost 0 bases and 5 bases, there was a span of 9 bases. Written as DNA, the CDR3 is TGTGCCAGCAGCTTGGGGGGGGGAGATCAGCCCCAGCATTTT. Translated: CASSLGGGDQPQHF.

This chain links TRBV6-4 with TRBJ2-3; TRBD1 is a possible D gene (6 bases). This CDR3 region has 14 residues. Trimming shortened V by 6 bases and J by 0 bases, and 10 bases separated the two germline ends. Germline V gene lookup returns CDR1 MRHNA and CDR2 SNTAGT. Here the CDR3 reads CASRLTGSTDTQYF. CDR3 coding DNA: TGTGCCAGCAGACTGACAGGAAGCACAGATACGCAGTATTTT.

The chain employs TRBV6-6 and TRBJ1-1, with 10 bases matching TRBD1. The V gene's germline CDR1 is MNHNY and CDR2 SVGAGI (reference sequence). This CDR3 is 16 amino acids long. V shed 4 bases and J 5 bases; nucleotides not matched to a gene: 10. The CDR3 loop reads CASSSARTGGRTEAFF. CDR3 in DNA: TGTGCCAGCAGTTCGGCCCGGACAGGGGGTAGAACTGAAGCTTTCTTT.

About this clonotype: The junction differs from germline at one of its ends, possibly a read error. The chain uses TRBV7-9 and TRBJ1-2, with TRBD1 as a possible D gene (5 bases). The CDR3 consists of 12 residues. CDR1 and CDR2 from the germline V gene are SEHNR and FQNEAQ (reference sequence). The CDR3 here is CSSSLVGAGYTF. CDR3 nucleotide sequence: TGTTCCAGCAGCTTAGTAGGGGCTGGCTACACCTTC.

This chain uses TRBV6-5 with TRBJ1-2; D possibly corresponds to TRBD1 (5 bases). This CDR3 spans 13 amino acids. V was clipped by 10 bases and J by 5 bases, with 17 bases between them. CDR1 and CDR2 from the germline V gene are MNHEY and SVGAGI. CDR3 region: CATRAEGRYGYTF. In nucleotides, the CDR3 is TGTGCCACCCGGGCGGAGGGGAGGTATGGCTACACCTTC.

As concerns this clonotype: One junction end disagrees with the germline gene, perhaps due to a read error. The chain is built from TRBV5-5 and TRBJ1-5, with D perhaps matching TRBD1 (5 bases). The CDR3 consists of 14 residues. From germline, CDR1 is SGHKS and CDR2 YYEKEE (reference sequence). The CDR3, as DNA: TGTGCCAGCAGCTTGGACGACAGTTATCAGCCCCATCATTTT. This codes for CASSLDDSYQPHHF.

This clonotype turned up a few times. The rearrangement links TRBV4-2 to TRBJ2-5; D not resolved. The CDR3 is made up of 14 amino acids. V was trimmed by 3 bases and J by 1 base, leaving 9 bases between them. The V gene's germline CDR1 is LGHNA and CDR2 YNFKEQ. CDR3 nucleotides: TGTGCCAGCAGCCACGGTGACTCCCAAGAGACCCAGTACTTC. Its protein is CASSHGDSQETQYF.

The rearrangement uses TRBV13 and TRBJ2-3; 9 bases are a match to TRBD1. Germline-derived CDR1 and CDR2 are PRHDT and FYEKMQ (reference sequence). The CDR3 spans 15 residues. Trimming cost V 4 bases and J 7 bases; bases outside gene matches: 9. In DNA form, the CDR3 reads TGTGCCAGCAGCTCCTCTACCGGGACAGGGAATACGCAGTATTTT. As protein: CASSSSTGTGNTQYF.

V gene TRBV12-3 or TRBV12-4 combines with J gene TRBJ2-7, with 7 bases identical to TRBD2. The V segment lost 8 bases and the J segment 2 bases; nucleotides outside the gene matches: 12. The CDR3 covers 15 residues. The CDR3 region has the DNA TGTGCCAGCTCCTCGGGGCTAGCGGATCCCTACGAGCAGTACTTC. Amino acid sequence: CASSSGLADPYEQYF.

The V and J genes are TRBV6-6 and TRBJ1-1, with a weak D call TRBD1 (5 bases). Germline loops: CDR1 MNHNY, CDR2 SVGAGI (reference sequence). V was trimmed by 5 bases and J by 4 bases, leaving 17 bases between them. The CDR3 covers 15 residues. As DNA, the CDR3 is TGTGCCAGCAGTAAGTCCGGGACCCTTGCCACTGAAGCTTTCTTT. It translates to CASSKSGTLATEAFF.

Here the CDR3 DNA reads TGCAGTGCTAAACGAACAGGGTTCGAAAAACTGTTTTTT. Its translation: CSAKRTGFEKLFF. The V and J genes are TRBV20-1 and TRBJ1-4; a possible D gene is TRBD1 (6 bases). The CDR3 length is 13 residues. Germline values: CDR1 DFQATT, CDR2 SNEGSKA (reference sequence). The germline V and J ends were trimmed by 4 bases and 8 bases, with 14 bases remaining between them.

The rearrangement links TRBV7-8 to TRBJ1-5, with TRBD1 as a possible D gene (5 bases). CDR3 size: 16 residues. The germline V gene encodes CDR1 SGHVS and CDR2 FQNEAQ. Trimming took off 1 base at V and 1 base at J, with 11 bases between the two ends. CDR3 DNA sequence: TGTGCCAGCAGCTTAGGATTTAGACAGAGCAATCAGCCCCAGCATTTT. This encodes CASSLGFRQSNQPQHF.

The chain links TRBV28 to TRBJ2-7; D may match TRBD1 or TRBD2 (5 bases each). Between the trimmed V and J ends, which lost 7 bases and 0 bases, there was a span of 13 bases. The CDR3 covers 14 residues. CDR1 and CDR2 from the germline V gene are MDHEN and SYDVKM. For the CDR3, the DNA is TGTGCCAGCATTCTGGCAGGGAGCTCCTACGAGCAGTACTTC. This translates into CASILAGSSYEQYF.

The chain has TRBV21-1 and TRBJ2-4; TRBD1 reflects the table's D call only, with no check against the DNA. TRBV21-1 is designated a pseudogene. This CDR3 spans 18 amino acids. The CDR3 sequence is CASPRAPGQWGHENIQYF. The CDR3 DNA follows: TGTGCCAGTCCAAGGGCCCCGGGACAGTGGGGTCATGAAAACATTCAGTACTTC.

V usage is TRBV20-1 and J usage is TRBJ1-2; 9 nucleotides align to TRBD1. The CDR3 consists of 16 residues. Trimming at V came to 3 bases and at J to 5 bases, leaving 13 bases not matched to a gene. Germline lookup yields CDR1 DFQATT and CDR2 SNEGSKA (reference sequence). CDR3 sequence: CSARDKGQGSLYGYTF. The CDR3 nucleotides read TGCAGTGCTAGGGACAAGGGACAGGGTAGTCTATATGGCTACACCTTC.

This clonotype has only a few counts. This rearrangement joins TRBV6-2 or TRBV6-3 to TRBJ2-5; TRBD2 is a possible D gene (6 bases). CDR1 and CDR2 from the germline V gene are MNHEY and SVGEGT. This CDR3 region has 15 residues. Trimming cost V 6 bases and J 5 bases, with 19 bases left between them. CDR3 nucleotides: TGTGCCAGCAGCCGGACCACGGGACTTTGGGAGACCCAGTACTTC. This gives the protein CASSRTTGLWETQYF.

The J gene is TRBJ2-1, the V gene TRBV7-3; 8 nucleotides agree with TRBD2. The closer fit of TRBJ2-7 to the DNA end suggests the J call may be wrong. Germline-derived CDR1 and CDR2 are SGHTA and FQGTGA. This CDR3 has 14 amino acids. CDR3 DNA sequence: TGTGCCAGCAGTCTGACTAGCGCCTTCAATGAGCAGTACTTC. Its translation is CASSLTSAFNEQYF.

As to this clonotype: The junction departs from the called germline gene at one end, perhaps through a read error. CDR3: CASSPGTLHNVQFF. In DNA form, the CDR3 reads TGTGCCAGCAGCCCTGGGACTTTACACAATGTGCAGTTCTTC. J is TRBJ2-1 and V is TRBV12-3 or TRBV12-4, with D tentatively TRBD2 (6 bases). The CDR3 loop spans 14 amino acids.

The chain links TRBV7-8 to TRBJ2-3, with 7 bases lining up with TRBD2. CDR3 length equals 16 residues. After removal of 6 bases from V and 2 bases from J, the junction contained 11 bases not matched to a gene. The germline V gene has CDR1 SGHVS and CDR2 FQNEAQ. DNA for the CDR3: TGTGCCAGCAGATCCAGCGGGGCTAAAAACACAGATACGCAGTATTTT. Residues: CASRSSGAKNTDTQYF.